The clone carrying this TCR beta chain appeared a few times. The antigen remains unidentified. Germline V CDR1 and CDR2: SGDLS, YYNGEE. The CDR3 extends over 16 amino acids. This entry belongs to a study of post-analysis software for immune sequencing data. Study findings and constraints: Among multiple sclerosis patients, normalized Chao1 diversity was significantly below that of controls. Patients had higher frequencies than controls of roughly five TRBV segments, including TRBV5-6, TRBV5-1 and TRBV20-1.

cDNA libraries for TCR beta contained unique molecular identifiers. One entry per CDR3 protein, called by TCRdb with MiXCR from the PCR reads. Among 350,000 to 500,000 distinct CDR3 sequences listed, 30% to 40% were seen once. The sequence derives from a girl aged 2-9 years with multiple sclerosis. Input material: blood. V and J are TRBV9 and TRBJ2-5; 9 positions match TRBD1. The DNA end favors TRBJ2-7, so the J call may be wrong. The CDR3 region is CASSVAGTGRLYEQYF. In DNA form, the CDR3 reads TGTGCCAGCAGCGTAGCCGGGACAGGGAGGTTATACGAGCAGTACTTC.